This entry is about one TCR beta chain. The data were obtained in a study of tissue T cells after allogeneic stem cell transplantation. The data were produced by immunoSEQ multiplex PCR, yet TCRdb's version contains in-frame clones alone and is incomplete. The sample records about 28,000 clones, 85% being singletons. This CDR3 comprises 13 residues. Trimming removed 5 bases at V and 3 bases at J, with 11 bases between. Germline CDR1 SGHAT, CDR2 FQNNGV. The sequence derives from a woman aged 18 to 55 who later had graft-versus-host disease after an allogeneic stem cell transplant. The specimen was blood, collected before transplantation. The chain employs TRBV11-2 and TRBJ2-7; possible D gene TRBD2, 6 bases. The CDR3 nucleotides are TGTGCCAGCAGCCTGGGGACTGACTACGAGCAGTACTTC. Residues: CASSLGTDYEQYF. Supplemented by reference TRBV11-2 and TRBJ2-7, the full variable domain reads EAGVAQSPRYKIIEKRQSVAFWCNPISGHATLYWYQQILGQGPKLLIQFQNNGVVDDSQLPKDRFSAERLKGVDSTLKIQPAKLEDSAVYLCASSLGTDYEQYFGPGTRLTVT.